These 16 T cell receptor beta chains were all obtained from the same sample, sequenced in a study of T cell repertoires in cytomegalovirus infection. Their antigens are not known. One entry per CDR3 protein, called by TCRdb with MiXCR from the reads. Among 300,000 or so distinct CDR3 sequences listed, more than 20% were seen once. Source: cultured PBMCs, taken from culture after CMV antigen stimulation. The receptors were gathered from a human donor in good health (CMV status not recorded). Some clones in this sample may be carry-over from other donors' samples.

This clonotype has only a few counts. This chain joins TRBV10-3 and TRBJ2-7, with D tentatively TRBD1 or TRBD2 (5 bases each). Germline V gives CDR1 ENHRY, CDR2 SYGVKD. The CDR3 runs 16 residues. The germline V and J ends were trimmed by 2 bases and 1 base, with 15 bases remaining between them. The CDR3 region is CAISEGQGRGSYEQYV. Here the CDR3 DNA reads TGTGCCATCAGTGAGGGGCAGGGTCGAGGGTCCTACGAGCAGTACGTC.

This clonotype was seen more than once but under ten times. CDR3 bases: TGTGCCAGCAGCACAAACGGGGGAGGCTCCTCTAACTATGGCTACACCTTC. This sequence encodes CASSTNGGGSSNYGYTF. The chain couples TRBV6-6 to TRBJ1-2; tentatively, D is TRBD1 (5 bases). The V and J ends lost 6 bases and 0 bases respectively, with 20 bases between them. The V gene's germline CDR1 is MNHNY and CDR2 SVGAGI (reference sequence). The CDR3 has 17 amino acids.

This clonotype was seen a single time. The chain carries TRBV30 and TRBJ2-3; D is unclear. The CDR3 spans 13 residues. Per germline, CDR1 GTSNPN and CDR2 SVGIG (reference sequence). Deletions cut 0 bases from V and 3 bases from J, with 7 bases between. CDR3 DNA sequence: TGTGCCTGGAGTGTACGTTTGACAGATACGCAGTATTTT. Amino acid sequence: CAWSVRLTDTQYF.

This clonotype showed up just once. The genes are TRBV5-6 and TRBJ2-3, with 9 bases that match TRBD1. The V segment lost 0 bases and the J segment 6 bases; nucleotides outside the gene matches: 8. This CDR3 is built from 16 residues. CDR1 and CDR2 (germline): SGHDT, YYEEEE. The CDR3 coding sequence is TGTGCCAGCAGCTTGGCATTAGACAGGGGGACTGATACGCAGTATTTT. Translated, it gives CASSLALDRGTDTQYF. The whole variable domain, filled in from reference TRBV5-6 and TRBJ2-3, reads DAGVTQSPTHLIKTRGQQVTLRCSPKSGHDTVSWYQQALGQGPQFIFQYYEEEERQRGNFPDRFSGHQFPNYSSELNVNALLLGDSALYLCASSLALDRGTDTQYFGPGTRLTVL.

This clonotype was seen ten or more times. The gene calls are TRBV11-3 and TRBJ1-1; no clear D gene. In germline, CDR1 is SGHNT, CDR2 YENEEA. The V and J ends lost 10 bases and 2 bases respectively, with 14 bases between them. The CDR3 runs to 13 residues. The CDR3 sequence is CATQDRSNTEAFF. CDR3 in DNA: TGTGCCACCCAGGACCGAAGTAACACTGAAGCTTTCTTT.

This clonotype was picked up many times. This sequence joins TRBV7-2 and TRBJ2-7; possible D gene TRBD2, 6 bases. Germline loops: CDR1 SGHTA, CDR2 FQGNSA. The V gene lost 5 bases and the J gene lost 7 bases, with 24 bases spanning the gap. The CDR3 contains 16 residues. The CDR3 spells CASSKRPGTPTREQYF. CDR3 nucleotides: TGTGCCAGCAGCAAGAGACCCGGGACTCCCACGCGGGAGCAGTACTTC.

The V and J genes are TRBV6-6 and TRBJ2-7, with D perhaps given as TRBD1 or TRBD2 (5 bases each). Between the trimmed V and J ends, which lost 0 bases and 0 bases, there was a span of 9 bases. The CDR3 spans 15 residues. Germline CDR1 reads MNHNY; CDR2 reads SVGAGI (reference sequence). The CDR3 sequence is CASSYSGVGSYEQYF. In DNA, the CDR3 is TGTGCCAGCAGTTACTCGGGGGTGGGCTCCTACGAGCAGTACTTC.

This clonotype showed up just a few times. The chain joins TRBV20-1 to TRBJ2-7; possible D gene TRBD2, 5 bases. Trimming stripped 5 bases from V and 6 bases from J, with 23 bases between. The germline V gene has CDR1 DFQATT and CDR2 SNEGSKA (reference sequence). The CDR3 loop spans 15 amino acids. The CDR3: CSALGLASAMAEQYF. CDR3 coding DNA: TGCAGTGCTCTCGGACTGGCGTCGGCTATGGCCGAGCAGTACTTC.

The chain has TRBV10-3 and TRBJ2-1, with TRBD2 matching 15 bases. This CDR3 has 15 amino acids. With 7 bases clipped from V and 8 bases from J, the junction kept 6 bases outside the gene matches. Per germline, CDR1 ENHRY and CDR2 SYGVKD. The CDR3 reads CAIKPGLAGGDEQFF. Here the CDR3 DNA reads TGTGCCATCAAACCGGGACTAGCGGGAGGAGATGAGCAGTTCTTC.

The rearrangement joins TRBV20-1 to TRBJ1-1; D unresolved. V lost 6 bases, J lost 0 bases, and 11 bases lay in between. Germline-derived CDR1 and CDR2 are DFQATT and SNEGSKA (reference sequence). This CDR3 comprises 13 residues. This chain's CDR3 is CSANKALNTEAFF. CDR3 coding DNA: TGCAGTGCGAATAAGGCCTTGAACACTGAAGCTTTCTTT.

This clonotype was counted ten times or more. This sequence joins TRBV9 and TRBJ1-4; 10 bases agree with TRBD1. The CDR3 is made up of 15 amino acids. Trimming at V came to 4 bases and at J to 8 bases, leaving 8 bases not matched to a gene. The germline V gene encodes CDR1 SGDLS and CDR2 YYNGEE. In DNA form, the CDR3 reads TGTGCCAGCAGCCTTAGGACAGGGGGTAACGAAAAACTGTTTTTT. It is translated as CASSLRTGGNEKLFF.

This rearrangement joins TRBV7-9 to TRBJ1-5; 7 positions match TRBD1. The CDR3 spans 16 residues. The V and J ends lost 1 base and 4 bases, in that order; junction bases with no gene match: 7. Germline-derived CDR1 and CDR2 are SEHNR and FQNEAQ (reference sequence). CDR3 coding DNA: TGTGCCAGCAGCTTAGAGGGGGCCGTTAGGAATCAGCCCCAGCATTTT. It codes for CASSLEGAVRNQPQHF.

The gene calls are TRBV6-8 and TRBJ1-2; possible D gene TRBD1, 6 bases. Trimming stripped 6 bases from V and 6 bases from J, with 23 bases between. Germline CDR1 and CDR2: MNHGY and SAAAGT. The CDR3 consists of 16 residues. CDR3 loop: CASRPGRGITGDGYTF. The CDR3 nucleotides read TGTGCCAGCAGGCCTGGGAGGGGGATCACGGGGGATGGCTACACCTTC.

This clonotype was found many times. This chain connects TRBV7-3 to TRBJ2-1; 7 nucleotides align to TRBD1. CDR3 size: 15 residues. The J segment lost 2 bases and the V segment lost 5 bases, leaving 6 bases of the junction unmatched. Germline CDR1 is SGHTA and CDR2 is FQGTGA. CDR3 in DNA: TGTGCCAGCAGCCGAGGGGGCTCGGCCTACAATGAGCAGTTCTTC. It encodes CASSRGGSAYNEQFF.

This clonotype was seen ten or more times. The V gene is TRBV7-2, the J gene TRBJ2-1; 10 bases are a match to TRBD2. CDR1 is SGHTA and CDR2 is FQGNSA in the germline V gene. This CDR3 comprises 15 residues. Unmatched junction bases numbered 8, after V lost 5 bases and J lost 7 bases. CDR3 amino acids: CASSKSGRAHNEQFF. CDR3 DNA: TGTGCCAGCAGCAAAAGCGGGAGGGCCCATAATGAGCAGTTCTTC.

This clonotype has a count of ten or more. The chain recombines TRBV7-2 with TRBJ2-3, with D perhaps TRBD2 (6 bases). The CDR3 runs to 19 residues. V lost 2 bases to trimming and J lost 0 bases, with 21 bases between them. Germline assignment: CDR1 SGHTA and CDR2 FQGNSA. CDR3 protein: CASSLIWFSGGVSTDTQYF. The CDR3 bases are TGTGCCAGCAGCTTAATATGGTTTAGTGGCGGGGTGAGCACAGATACGCAGTATTTT.